This TCR beta chain is from a study of blood T cell repertoires in COVID-19. About the research overall: COVID-19 samples from acute and convalescent phases originated in the United States, Italy and Spain.

This table comes from immunoSEQ multiplex PCR, and its TCRdb copy is limited to in-frame clones, with some not included. The sample has some 130,000 clones, roughly 90% seen once. After removal of 2 bases from V and 3 bases from J, the junction contained 5 bases not matched to a gene. Germline lookup yields CDR1 KGHSH and CDR2 LQKENI. This CDR3 is built from 15 residues. The genes are TRBV18 and TRBJ2-7; 9 nucleotides agree with TRBD1. The sequencing input was peripheral blood. This clonotype was sampled from a man between 65 and 85 years old with active COVID-19. DNA of the CDR3: TGTGCCAGCTCACCAACCGGGACAGGGAACTACGAGCAGTACTTC. It encodes CASSPTGTGNYEQYF.